The present entry profiles one T cell receptor beta chain with its context. Its cognate antigen is unknown. The isolated RNA, all of it, was reverse transcribed, so expressed TCRB transcripts were what got sequenced. The method was immunoSEQ multiplex PCR; TCRdb's version includes in-frame clones alone and lacks a portion of them. This sample has more than 150,000 clones; about 13% occur once, and the top ten carry 0.62%. The entry originates in a study of beta chain features in type 1 diabetes. Study-level background: Age, gender and cell yields were similar between patients and healthy donors. The samples had more than 95 million sorted cells examined in all.

Study-wide points: Naive, central memory and Treg TCRB repertoires seemed to resemble each other more closely in patients than they did in healthy donors. Patients with type 1 diabetes carried fewer insertions and had more deletions at their VDJ junctions.

Per germline, CDR1 SEHNR and CDR2 FQNEAQ (reference sequence). Deletions cut 0 bases from V and 0 bases from J, with 9 bases between. This CDR3 region has 16 residues. This TCR came from a woman under 30 in good health. This rearrangement joins TRBV7-9 to TRBJ1-5; D might be TRBD1 (5 bases). Material for sequencing was central memory CD4+ T cells from blood. This CDR3 reads CASSLAGPGSNQPQHF. The CDR3 region has the DNA TGTGCCAGCAGCTTAGCGGGGCCGGGTAGCAATCAGCCCCAGCATTTT.